A selection of T cell receptor beta chains follows, all from one sample in a study of Ad26.COV2.S vaccination and SARS-CoV-2 variants. Sequencing was performed with immunoSEQ multiplex PCR; in TCRdb, only in-frame clones are kept and a portion is missing. This sample has about 680,000 clones, with around 92% found just once. This specimen consisted of peripheral blood, obtained in a trial of Ad26.COV2.S vaccine versus placebo. These receptors originate from a person aged 18-65 years who received the Ad26.COV2.S COVID-19 vaccine or a placebo. Each CDR3 is given with its conserved first and last residue. D genes are given only for firm matches. Rows may omit the clone size; those that give it use once, few, many or a size class.

>TRBJ1-5|NA|13|TRBV7-9|NA
TGTGCCAGCAGCTTGACATCGCACCAGCCCCAGCATTTT
CASSLTSHQPQHF
>TRBJ1-1|NA|10|TRBV20-1|NA
TGCAGTGCGTTCGGTTTTAAAGCTTTCTTT
CSAFGFKAFF
>TRBJ1-1|NA|15|TRBV14|NA
TGTGCCAGCAGCCAAGATCCCCCGGGTTGGGGTGAAGCTTTCTTT
CASSQDPPGWGEAFF
>TRBJ2-5|NA|12|TRBV5-4|NA
TGTGCCAGCAGCTTGTCAGGCGAGACCCAGTACTTC
CASSLSGETQYF
>TRBJ2-7|NA|15|TRBV19|NA
TGTGCCAGTAGTATAGCGACAGGCAAATCCTACGAGCAGTACTTC
CASSIATGKSYEQYF
>TRBJ1-1|NA|14|TRBV3-1/TRBV3-2|NA
TGTGCCAGCAGCCAGGGCAGGTTTGACACTGAAGCTTTCTTT
CASSQGRFDTEAFF
>TRBJ1-5|NA|14|TRBV30|once
TGTGCCTGGAGTTCGGGGGAGGGCAATCAGCCCCAGCATTTT
CAWSSGEGNQPQHF
>TRBJ1-1|TRBD1|16|TRBV5-1|NA
TGCGCCAGCAGCACAGGGACAGGGGGCGTTGGCACTGAAGCTTTCTTT
CASSTGTGGVGTEAFF
>TRBJ1-1|NA|15|TRBV7-3|once
TGTGCCAGCAGCTCCTCCCCGGGAATGAACACTGAAGCTTTCTTT
CASSSSPGMNTEAFF
>TRBJ1-2|NA|15|TRBV2|NA
TGTGCCAGCAGTGAAAAGGTGGGGACCGTTTATGGCTACACCTTC
CASSEKVGTVYGYTF
>TRBJ1-4|NA|16|TRBV6-6|few
TGTGCCAGCAGTTACCCGACCGGGACGCTCCCAGACGAACTGTTTTTT
CASSYPTGTLPDELFF
>TRBJ2-1|NA|18|TRBV21-1|once
TGTGCCAGCAGCAAAGCGGGGAGGGGACTAGCGGGAATTTGGGAGCAGTTCTTC
CASSKAGRGLAGIWEQFF
>TRBJ2-7|TRBD2|16|TRBV18|once
TGTGCCAGCTCACCGGGACTAGCGGGACCGTTCTACGAGCAGTACTTC
CASSPGLAGPFYEQYF
>TRBJ1-1|NA|12|TRBV29-1|NA
TGCAGCGTTGATGTAGGGATCACTGAAGCTTTCTTT
CSVDVGITEAFF
>TRBJ2-5|NA|14|TRBV5-1|NA
TGCGCCAGCAGCTTGTTACAGGATCAAGAGACCCAGTACTTC
CASSLLQDQETQYF
>TRBJ2-5|TRBD1|16|TRBV6-5|NA
TGTGCCAGCAGTTCACAAATTTTTACAGGGGTGGAGACCCAGTACTTC
CASSSQIFTGVETQYF
>TRBJ2-6|NA|18|TRBV5-1|NA
TGCGCCAGCAGCTTGGTGGCAGGTGCTCATTCTGGGGCCAACGTCCTGACTTTC
CASSLVAGAHSGANVLTF
>TRBJ2-2|NA|14|TRBV24-1|NA
TGTGCCACCAGTGTCGGTAGGAAGGCCGGGGAGCTGTTTTTT
CATSVGRKAGELFF
>TRBJ2-1|TRBD2|16|TRBV19|NA
TGTGCCAGTAGTATAGAACAGCGGGGGGGCCGCAATGAGCAGTTCTTC
CASSIEQRGGRNEQFF
>TRBJ2-2|NA|14|TRBV7-3|few
TGTGCCAGCAGCTTCGGCGGGGCCACCGGGGAGCTGTTTTTT
CASSFGGATGELFF
>TRBJ1-2|NA|13|TRBV12-3/TRBV12-4|NA
TGTGCCAGCAGTTTGGGTCCTAACTATGGCTACACCTTC
CASSLGPNYGYTF
>TRBJ2-1|TRBD2|18|TRBV6-2/TRBV6-3|NA
TGTGCCAGCAGCCCTCAGGATCCTAGCGGGGCCCCCAGAGATGAGCAGTTCTTC
CASSPQDPSGAPRDEQFF
>TRBJ2-7|TRBD2|14|TRBV11-2|NA
TGTGCCAGCAGCTCTGGGGGACTAGCGGCCGAGCAGTACTTC
CASSSGGLAAEQYF
>TRBJ2-3|NA|13|TRBV24-1|NA
TGTGCCACCAGAGCCAGTAGCACAGATACGCAGTATTTT
CATRASSTDTQYF
>TRBJ2-3|NA|15|TRBV5-4|NA
TGTGCCAGCAGCATCCAGCCGATGAGCACAGATACGCAGTATTTT
CASSIQPMSTDTQYF
>TRBJ1-1|TRBD1|12|TRBV6-5|NA
TGTGCCAGCAGTCGACAGGGGACTGAAGCTTTCTTT
CASSRQGTEAFF
>TRBJ1-2|TRBD1|14|TRBV5-1|NA
TGCGCCAGCAGCTTGGTTCAGGGGGCCTATGGCTACACCTTC
CASSLVQGAYGYTF
>TRBJ1-5|TRBD1|14|TRBV6-6|NA
TGTGCCAGCAGTTACTCAACAGGGGCCCAGCCCCAGCATTTT
CASSYSTGAQPQHF
>TRBJ2-1|NA|13|TRBV6-5|NA
TGTGCCAGCAGTTCCCCCCAGTGGAATGAGCAGTTCTTC
CASSSPQWNEQFF
>TRBJ2-3|NA|15|TRBV7-2|NA
TGTGCCAGCAGCTTAAGCGGTACTAGCACAGATACGCAGTATTTT
CASSLSGTSTDTQYF
>TRBJ2-5|NA|15|TRBV12-2|NA
TGTGCAAGTCGCTTAGCAACAGGGTGGCAAGAGACCCAGTACTTC
CASRLATGWQETQYF
>TRBJ2-6|TRBD1|14|TRBV10-3|NA
TGTGCCATCAATCCAGGGGGAGGGGCCAACGTCCTGACTTTC
CAINPGGGANVLTF
>TRBJ2-2|NA|15|TRBV6-5|NA
TGTGCCAGCAGTTCGGGACATAAGAACACCGGGGAGCTGTTTTTT
CASSSGHKNTGELFF
>TRBJ1-4|NA|13|TRBV29-1|NA
TGCAGCGTTGCGGGTCCGGGAAATGAAAAACTGTTTTTT
CSVAGPGNEKLFF
>TRBJ2-3|NA|14|TRBV9|once
TGTGCCAGCAACCCACCCGGGAGCACAGATACGCAGTATTTT
CASNPPGSTDTQYF
>TRBJ2-7|NA|15|TRBV5-1|NA
TGCGCCAGCAGCTTGGCCGGGACCCGGACCTACGAGCAGTACTTC
CASSLAGTRTYEQYF
>TRBJ2-1|NA|15|TRBV7-2|NA
TGTGCCAGCAGCTATCTAGCGCCAAGTGCTGGTGAGCAGTTCTTC
CASSYLAPSAGEQFF
>TRBJ2-7|TRBD2|18|TRBV5-1|NA
TGCGCCAGCAGCTGGAAAACCGGGACTAGCGGGGGTACCTACGAGCAGTACTTC
CASSWKTGTSGGTYEQYF
>TRBJ2-7|NA|15|TRBV25-1|NA
TGTGCCAGCAGTGAACATCGTCCGGGCGAGGGAAAGCAGTACTTC
CASSEHRPGEGKQYF
>TRBJ1-5|NA|13|TRBV9|NA
TGTGCCAGCAGCGTAGCGCCGGGTCAGCCCCAGCATTTT
CASSVAPGQPQHF
>TRBJ2-7|TRBD1|14|TRBV27|NA
TGTGCCAGCAGCAAGGGACAGGGACTTTACGAGCAGTACTTC
CASSKGQGLYEQYF
>TRBJ2-7|TRBD1|14|TRBV19|NA
TGTGCCAGTTCACCGCCGGGACAGGGCTACGAGCAGTACTTC
CASSPPGQGYEQYF